These 24 T cell receptor beta chains were all obtained from the same sample, sequenced in a study of T-cell reconstitution after alpha-beta-depleted transplantation in children. Preparing the TCRbeta library involved the use of unique molecular identifiers. TCRdb processed the PCR reads anew with MiXCR; each CDR3 protein has one entry. The sample shows roughly 300,000 distinct CDR3 sequences, around a tenth of them seen only once. The sample was peripheral blood, taken 180 days after TCRalphabeta/CD19-depleted stem cell transplant. The receptor source for this set is a male patient between 2 and 9 years old who had a stem cell transplant for chronic granulomatous disease, so the T cells may come from the graft donor.

V and J are TRBV20-1 and TRBJ1-2; D unclear. The V gene lost 2 bases and the J gene lost 2 bases, with 12 bases spanning the gap. The V gene's germline CDR1 is DFQATT and CDR2 SNEGSKA (reference sequence). The length of the CDR3 is 14 residues. The CDR3: CSARPNGKNYGYTF. DNA of the CDR3: TGCAGTGCTAGACCTAACGGCAAGAACTATGGCTACACCTTC.

Many counts were recorded for this clonotype. V usage is TRBV25-1 and J usage is TRBJ2-3; 7 bases line up with TRBD2. V dropped 6 bases and J dropped 6; count of bases not matched to a gene: 15. CDR3 length: 16 residues. Germline V gene sequence: CDR1 MGHDK, CDR2 SYGVNS. The CDR3 protein is CASSDLGASGPDTQYF. The CDR3 region has the DNA TGTGCCAGCAGCGACCTCGGGGCTAGCGGTCCCGATACGCAGTATTTT.

This clonotype was seen many times. The rearrangement uses TRBV12-3 or TRBV12-4 and TRBJ2-1; 14 nucleotides agree with TRBD2. The V and J ends lost 6 bases and 8 bases, in that order; junction bases with no gene match: 9. This CDR3 contains 16 residues. CDR3 region: CASSPMTSGGADEQFF. CDR3 in DNA: TGTGCCAGCAGCCCAATGACTAGCGGGGGGGCGGATGAGCAGTTCTTC.

In its sample, this clonotype was seen many times. V and J are TRBV7-2 and TRBJ2-5; 7 bases align to TRBD1. With V trimmed by 2 bases and J by 5 bases, 5 bases remained unmatched. Germline lookup yields CDR1 SGHTA and CDR2 FQGNSA. This CDR3 is 14 amino acids long. Here the CDR3 reads CASSLRRGYETQYF. DNA of the CDR3: TGTGCCAGCAGCTTACGCAGGGGGTACGAGACCCAGTACTTC.

This clonotype was observed a handful of times. This sequence joins TRBV4-3 and TRBJ2-1; 7 bases map to TRBD2. Germline CDR1 and CDR2: LGHNA and YSLEER. The CDR3 has 19 amino acids. The V segment lost 1 base and the J segment 0 bases; nucleotides outside the gene matches: 12. For the CDR3, the DNA is TGCGCCAGCAGCCAAGCGTCGGGGGGAGTCGCCCCCTCCTACAATGAGCAGTTCTTC. Residues: CASSQASGGVAPSYNEQFF.

There are many counts of this clonotype. This CDR3 reads CSVEDWRQIQETQYF. CDR3 bases: TGCAGCGTTGAAGATTGGAGACAGATCCAAGAGACCCAGTACTTC. The chain employs TRBV29-1 and TRBJ2-5; D may be TRBD1 (5 bases). CDR3 length: 15 amino acids. CDR1 is SQVTM and CDR2 is ANQGSEA in the germline V gene. V lost 0 bases to trimming and J lost 1 base, with 12 bases between them.

This clonotype has at least ten counts. The chain couples TRBV5-1 to TRBJ2-1, with 10 bases that match TRBD2. V trimming: 4 bases; J trimming: 7 bases; junction bases outside the gene matches: 5. The CDR3 totals 14 residues. Germline lookup yields CDR1 SGHRS and CDR2 YFSETQ. In DNA form, the CDR3 reads TGCGCCAGCAGCCTAGGGACTAGCGTAAATGAGCAGTTCTTC. It translates to CASSLGTSVNEQFF.

Many counts were recorded for this clonotype. V gene TRBV27 combines with J gene TRBJ2-1; no reliable D call. V shed 6 bases and J shed 8 bases, with 14 bases lying between them. The CDR3 is 13 residues long. CDR1 and CDR2 from the germline V gene are MNHEY and SMNVEV (reference sequence). The chain's CDR3 is CASRPLGLHEQFF. The CDR3 DNA follows: TGTGCCAGCAGACCCCTTGGCCTGCATGAGCAGTTCTTC.

This clonotype was seen many times. The chain couples TRBV20-1 to TRBJ1-6; D is perhaps TRBD1 (5 bases). The CDR3 totals 11 residues. The V end was cut by 0 bases, the J end by 12 bases, with 6 bases between. In germline, CDR1 is DFQATT, CDR2 SNEGSKA (reference sequence). The CDR3: CSARDQGPLHF. Here the CDR3 DNA reads TGCAGTGCTAGAGACCAGGGACCCCTCCACTTT.

The chain has TRBV5-6 and TRBJ2-1; 9 bases agree with TRBD2. This CDR3 has 18 residues. Germline V gene lookup returns CDR1 SGHDT and CDR2 YYEEEE. V gave up 3 bases and J gave up 3 bases; unmatched junction bases: 13. CDR3 nucleotide sequence: TGTGCCAGCAGCTCTAGCCTGACTAGCGGAGGACGCTACAATGAGCAGTTCTTC. Translated: CASSSSLTSGGRYNEQFF.

This clonotype was observed at least ten times. The gene calls are TRBV9 and TRBJ2-3, with 7 positions matching TRBD1. Trimming took 0 bases from V and 2 from J; bases not matched to a gene: 6. The CDR3 has 16 amino acids. Germline V gene lookup returns CDR1 SGDLS and CDR2 YYNGEE. CDR3 protein: CASSVGVTGHTDTQYF. In DNA form, the CDR3 reads TGTGCCAGCAGCGTAGGCGTGACAGGGCACACAGATACGCAGTATTTT.

This clonotype was found once. V and J are TRBV20-1 and TRBJ2-3, with 12 nucleotides matching TRBD2. The junction had 7 bases not matched to a gene; V was cut back by 7 bases and J by 2 bases. CDR3 length: 15 residues. Germline V gene lookup returns CDR1 DFQATT and CDR2 SNEGSKA (reference sequence). The CDR3 region has the DNA TGCAGTGTTACGGGGACTAGCGGGTCCACAGATACGCAGTATTTT. Residues: CSVTGTSGSTDTQYF.

This clonotype was seen repeatedly, ten times or more. The rearrangement uses TRBV29-1 and TRBJ2-7; tentatively, D is TRBD2 (5 bases). Trimming removed 4 bases from V and 7 bases from J, with 20 bases in between. Germline V gene data show CDR1 as SQVTM and CDR2 as ANQGSEA. This CDR3 is built from 14 residues. Here the CDR3 reads CSVGSGKLVLEQYF. CDR3 sequence (DNA): TGCAGCGTTGGGTCCGGGAAGCTCGTCCTTGAGCAGTACTTC.

This sequence joins TRBV12-3 or TRBV12-4 and TRBJ2-1; the D is unclear. V was shortened by 7 bases and J by 4 bases, with 17 bases between the two germline ends. This CDR3 is 15 amino acids long. The CDR3 sequence is CASNYFAWAYNEQFF. The CDR3 DNA reads as TGTGCCAGCAATTACTTCGCGTGGGCATACAATGAGCAGTTCTTC.

This clonotype was found many times. The junction shows a germline mismatch at one end, possibly a read error. The CDR3 loop is CSVGSNNEQFF. For the CDR3, the DNA is TGCAGCGTGGGCAGTAACAACGAGCAGTTCTTC. The chain recombines TRBV29-1 with TRBJ2-1; D is undetermined. The length of the CDR3 is 11 residues. Germline V gives CDR1 SQVTM, CDR2 ANQGSEA.

This clonotype was detected many times. The J gene is TRBJ2-5, the V gene TRBV3-1; 9 bases line up with TRBD1. The CDR3 consists of 15 residues. V was pared by 4 bases and J by 5 bases, with 8 bases of the junction left unmatched. Germline lookup yields CDR1 LGHDT and CDR2 YNNKEL (reference sequence). CDR3: CASSRGTGKAETQYF. The CDR3 bases are TGTGCCAGCAGCCGGGGGACAGGGAAGGCGGAGACCCAGTACTTC.

This clonotype was observed at least ten times. The V call is TRBV11-2, the J call TRBJ2-3, with D unresolved. CDR1 is SGHAT and CDR2 is FQNNGV in the germline V gene. The V gene lost 1 base and the J gene lost 8 bases, with 10 bases spanning the gap. This CDR3 has 13 residues. CDR3: CASSLVLTGTQYF. CDR3 nucleotides: TGTGCCAGCAGCTTAGTTCTGACGGGTACGCAGTATTTT.

This clonotype has a handful of counts. This chain links TRBV5-4 with TRBJ1-1, with a possible D match to TRBD1 (6 bases). Trimming removed 0 bases at V and 1 base at J, with 13 bases between. Germline loops: CDR1 SGHNT, CDR2 YYREEE (reference sequence). The CDR3 totals 16 residues. CDR3 nucleotide sequence: TGTGCCAGCAGCTTGGGAGGAGGGGGAAAGAACACTGAAGCTTTCTTT. This encodes CASSLGGGGKNTEAFF.

This clonotype has at least ten counts. The V and J genes are TRBV11-3 and TRBJ2-7; D is ambiguous. The CDR3 length is 14 residues. V lost 2 bases and J 0 bases, leaving 8 bases between the germline ends. Germline V gives CDR1 SGHNT, CDR2 YENEEA. The CDR3 spells CASSLTANSYEQYF. CDR3 DNA sequence: TGTGCCAGCAGCTTAACAGCCAACTCCTACGAGCAGTACTTC.

This clonotype was counted at least ten times. The rearrangement links TRBV12-3 or TRBV12-4 to TRBJ2-7; D may be TRBD2 (5 bases). The CDR3 is 12 amino acids. V lost 6 bases and J lost 3, with 9 bases in between. CDR3 DNA: TGTGCCAGCAGGCTAGCTGGCTACGAGCAGTACTTC. It specifies CASRLAGYEQYF.

This clonotype was seen at least ten times. This chain uses TRBV29-1 with TRBJ2-7, with D maybe TRBD2 (7 bases). Germline CDR1 SQVTM, CDR2 ANQGSEA. The CDR3 is made up of 12 amino acids. The ends were cut back, 7 bases at V and 3 bases at J, with 13 bases in the middle. The CDR3: CSGGGADYEQYF. In nucleotides, the CDR3 is TGCAGCGGAGGGGGGGCCGACTACGAGCAGTACTTC.

This clonotype has at least ten counts. The V and J genes are TRBV3-1 and TRBJ2-7; TRBD2 matches at 10 bases. The ends lost 3 bases at V and 7 bases at J; junction bases unmatched: 6. Germline lookup yields CDR1 LGHDT and CDR2 YNNKEL (reference sequence). There are 14 residues in the CDR3. In DNA form, the CDR3 reads TGTGCCAGCAGCCATGCTAGCGGGGGTCTTGAGCAGTACTTC. Translating it yields CASSHASGGLEQYF.

This clonotype was recorded at least ten times. This rearrangement joins TRBV7-2 to TRBJ2-1; D is undetermined. The CDR3 has 14 amino acids. CDR1 SGHTA and CDR2 FQGNSA come from the germline V gene. The V and J ends lost 3 bases and 9 bases respectively, with 15 bases between them. CDR3 sequence reads: CASSFSLSPGEQFF. CDR3 bases: TGTGCCAGCAGCTTCTCCCTTAGCCCCGGTGAGCAGTTCTTC.

There are many counts of this clonotype. The chain links TRBV27 to TRBJ2-5; D possibly corresponds to TRBD2 (6 bases). The germline V gene has CDR1 MNHEY and CDR2 SMNVEV (reference sequence). The ends were cut back, 2 bases at V and 5 bases at J, with 18 bases in the middle. CDR3 size: 16 residues. In nucleotides, the CDR3 is TGTGCCAGCAGTTTACAGGGTAGGAGACTAGTGGAGACCCAGTACTTC. Its translation is CASSLQGRRLVETQYF.